A single sample is the source of the 19 T cell receptor beta chains below, sequenced in a study of post-analysis software for immune sequencing data. Broader study findings: Patients had higher frequencies than controls of roughly five TRBV segments, including TRBV5-6, TRBV5-1 and TRBV20-1.

Their specific antigens are unknown. Presence of unique molecular identifiers characterized the TCR beta cDNA libraries. TCRdb passed the PCR reads through MiXCR, listing each CDR3 protein once. Counted here are about 190,000 distinct CDR3 sequences, 29% occurring once; the ten biggest clones make up roughly 3.5%. The source material was blood. Source of these receptors: a girl aged 2-17 years with multiple sclerosis.

This clonotype was detected a few times. This chain joins TRBV2 and TRBJ1-6; 7 bases agree with TRBD1. CDR1 and CDR2 from the germline V gene are SNHLY and FYNNEI. Trimming at V came to 6 bases and at J to 5 bases, leaving 7 bases not matched to a gene. This CDR3 comprises 15 residues. The CDR3 DNA follows: TGTGCCAGCAGGGAATGGGACAGCGATAATTCACCCCTCCACTTT. It translates to CASREWDSDNSPLHF.

Notes on this clonotype: Possible read error: a much larger clone is one base away. The chain uses TRBV3-1 and TRBJ2-5; the match to TRBD2 covers 8 bases. The length of the CDR3 is 17 residues. CDR1 and CDR2 (germline): LGHDT, YNNKEL (reference sequence). The CDR3 DNA sequence: TGTGCCCGCAGCCAAGTAGCCAGCGGGGGTGGTGCAGAGACCCAGTACTTC. It encodes CARSQVASGGGAETQYF.

This clonotype was observed at least ten times. The chain joins TRBV29-1 to TRBJ2-1; D call uncertain. CDR3 length: 13 residues. The germline gives CDR1 SQVTM, CDR2 ANQGSEA. V lost 5 bases to trimming and J lost 1 base, with 9 bases between them. CDR3: CSVYDGSYNEQFF. The CDR3 DNA follows: TGCAGCGTTTACGACGGTTCCTACAATGAGCAGTTCTTC.

This clonotype was seen at least ten times. The chain uses TRBV12-3 or TRBV12-4 and TRBJ2-7, with a tentative D call TRBD2 (5 bases). The CDR3 consists of 15 residues. V lost 6 bases, J lost 0 bases, and 15 bases lay in between. CDR3 in amino acids: CASRGTTGYSYEQYF. CDR3 sequence (DNA): TGTGCCAGCAGAGGAACGACGGGATACTCCTACGAGCAGTACTTC.

This clonotype was counted at least ten times. The chain is built from TRBV15 and TRBJ2-1; the D gene is possibly TRBD2 (5 bases). Per the germline V gene, CDR1 is LNHNV and CDR2 is YYDKDF (reference sequence). This CDR3 has 14 amino acids. V lost 0 bases and J lost 9, with 12 bases in between. The CDR3 region has the DNA TGTGCCACCAGCAGAGATGTGGAGAGGGCTGAGCAGTTCTTC. Translation gives CATSRDVERAEQFF.

The chain links TRBV4-1 to TRBJ1-4; D not resolved. The CDR3 covers 14 residues. V lost 8 bases and J 1 base, leaving 11 bases between the germline ends. Germline V gene data show CDR1 as MGHRA and CDR2 as YSYEKL. CDR3 amino acids: CASRRQETNEKLFF. DNA for the CDR3: TGCGCCAGCCGAAGGCAGGAAACTAATGAAAAACTGTTTTTT.

The chain links TRBV5-1 to TRBJ2-7; TRBD1 might be the D (5 bases). The CDR3 loop spans 14 amino acids. Trimming took off 1 base at V and 2 bases at J, with 10 bases between the two ends. Germline V gene sequence: CDR1 SGHRS, CDR2 YFSETQ. This CDR3 reads CASSLRAGTYEQYF. CDR3 nucleotides: TGCGCCAGCAGCTTGAGAGCAGGGACCTACGAGCAGTACTTC.

The rearrangement joins TRBV2 to TRBJ1-2; 10 bases are a match to TRBD1. The CDR3 loop spans 17 amino acids. V shed 5 bases and J 0 bases; nucleotides not matched to a gene: 9. The germline V gene encodes CDR1 SNHLY and CDR2 FYNNEI. The CDR3 sequence: CASSPRDRGQTNYGYTF. CDR3 DNA: TGTGCCAGCAGTCCCCGGGACAGGGGCCAGACTAACTATGGCTACACCTTC.

This clonotype was observed a single time. Compared with germline, one end of the junction differs, possibly owing to a read error. The rearrangement joins TRBV7-9 to TRBJ2-1, with TRBD1 matching over 7 bases. Germline lookup yields CDR1 SEHNR and CDR2 FQNEAQ (reference sequence). This CDR3 region has 17 residues. The CDR3 spells CASSQQTGVGSHNEQFF. The CDR3 DNA sequence: TGTGCCAGCAGTCAGCAAACAGGGGTTGGCTCCCACAATGAGCAGTTCTTC. Full variable domain (outside the CDR3, taken from reference TRBV7-9 and TRBJ2-1): DTGVSQNPRHKITKRGQNVTFRCDPISEHNRLYWYRQTLGQGPEFLTYFQNEAQLEKSRLLSDRFSAERPKGSFSTLEIQRTEQGDSAMYLCASSQQTGVGSHNEQFFGPGTRLTVL.

The V call is TRBV2, the J call TRBJ1-1; D is unclear. Trimming removed 6 bases at V and 4 bases at J, with 15 bases between. The CDR3 is 14 amino acids. CDR1 is SNHLY and CDR2 is FYNNEI in the germline V gene. CDR3 sequence reads: CASREYRRVTEAFF. CDR3 coding DNA: TGTGCCAGCAGGGAATATAGAAGAGTCACTGAAGCTTTCTTT.

This chain connects TRBV20-1 to TRBJ2-7; weak D call: TRBD2 (6 bases). V dropped 7 bases and J dropped 5 bases, with 24 bases sitting between them. Germline values: CDR1 DFQATT, CDR2 SNEGSKA (reference sequence). The CDR3 runs 15 residues. Here the CDR3 reads CSGARSASASHEQYF. The CDR3 coding sequence is TGCAGTGGAGCTAGGTCGGCTAGCGCATCTCACGAGCAGTACTTC.

This clonotype was found many times. V is TRBV29-1 and J is TRBJ2-1; D is unresolved. Germline V lookup: CDR1 SQVTM, CDR2 ANQGSEA. The V end was cut by 3 bases, the J end by 0 bases, with 15 bases between. The CDR3 totals 16 residues. The DNA of the CDR3 is TGCAGCGTTGAGTCTTCTTTTGTTGGCTCCTACAATGAGCAGTTCTTC. Translation: CSVESSFVGSYNEQFF.

CDR3 protein: CASSLRTGLAGGTFEQYF. CDR3 in DNA: TGTGCCAGCAGTTTACGGACCGGACTAGCGGGAGGAACCTTCGAGCAGTACTTC. V gene TRBV6-5 combines with J gene TRBJ2-5, with 14 bases fitting TRBD2. Judging by the DNA end, TRBJ2-7 fits better; the J call may be wrong. The CDR3 sequence is 18 residues long. Germline V CDR1 and CDR2: MNHEY, SVGAGI.

This clonotype appeared many times. This sequence joins TRBV12-3 or TRBV12-4 and TRBJ1-6, with unresolved D. The CDR3 runs to 14 residues. V shed 5 bases and J shed 4 bases, with 9 bases lying between them. This CDR3 reads CASSTERYNSPLHF. CDR3 nucleotides: TGTGCCAGCAGTACAGAGAGATATAATTCACCCCTCCACTTT.

The chain uses TRBV6-5 and TRBJ2-3; possibly TRBD2 for D (5 bases). The CDR3 runs 14 residues. With 6 bases removed from V and 1 base from J, the gap between germline ends came to 11 bases. Looked up from germline, CDR1 is MNHEY and CDR2 is SVGAGI. The CDR3 sequence is CASRTVGGTDTQYF. The CDR3 nucleotides read TGTGCCAGCAGAACCGTCGGGGGCACAGATACGCAGTATTTT.

By sample fraction, this clonotype is medium-sized. The chain employs TRBV4-1 and TRBJ2-5; tentative D call: TRBD2 (6 bases). V was shortened by 0 bases and J by 2 bases, with 16 bases between the two germline ends. Germline lookup yields CDR1 MGHRA and CDR2 YSYEKL. The CDR3 is made up of 17 amino acids. The CDR3 spells CASSQEGGTLPQETQYF. Written as DNA, the CDR3 is TGCGCCAGCAGCCAAGAAGGAGGGACCCTCCCACAAGAGACCCAGTACTTC.

The chain recombines TRBV12-3 or TRBV12-4 with TRBJ2-7; 8 nucleotides match TRBD1. V shed 2 bases and J 2 bases; nucleotides not matched to a gene: 5. The CDR3 is 15 residues long. DNA of the CDR3: TGTGCCAGCAGTTTACAGGGGGCCGTAGCCTACGAGCAGTACTTC. The encoded protein is CASSLQGAVAYEQYF.

This clonotype was observed a single time. The V call is TRBV3-1, the J call TRBJ2-5; 8 positions agree with TRBD2. With 4 bases clipped from V and 5 bases from J, the junction kept 12 bases outside the gene matches. The germline V gene has CDR1 LGHDT and CDR2 YNNKEL (reference sequence). This CDR3 is 16 amino acids long. This CDR3 is CASSRTSSGSGETQYF. The DNA of the CDR3 is TGTGCCAGCAGCCGTACGTCTAGCGGGTCGGGGGAGACCCAGTACTTC.

Concerning this clonotype itself: A much larger clonotype is one base distant, so this may be a read error. This CDR3 is CASSLEWGYEQYF. The CDR3 nucleotides are TGTGCCAGCAGCCTTGAGTGGGGTTACGAGCAGTACTTC. The V and J genes are TRBV7-2 and TRBJ2-7; D is unresolved. V lost 5 bases and J lost 4, with 12 bases in between. The germline gives CDR1 SGHTA, CDR2 FQGNSA. This CDR3 contains 13 residues.